This T cell receptor (beta chain) derives from a study of T cell responses to AZD1222 COVID-19 vaccine. About the research overall: Whether given at about 4 or about 12 weeks, second doses were pooled.

With regard to this clone: The antigen is undetermined.

V shed 1 base and J 2 bases; nucleotides not matched to a gene: 10. The CDR3 runs to 18 residues. Germline lookup yields CDR1 LGHNA and CDR2 YSLEER. Study-level results: Sampled repertoires all dated from after the peak T cell response. White British people made up most donors, females outnumbered males, and clonal diversity was possibly underestimated.

Clones were read by immunoSEQ multiplex PCR, and TCRdb kept only the in-frame ones, dropping some. The sample has 75,000 to 95,000 clones; about 85% are singletons. The chain carries TRBV4-3 and TRBJ2-5, with TRBD2 matching 10 bases. The sequence was obtained from an adult in good health. Sequenced material: peripheral blood, taken on day 0 of AZD1222 vaccination. CDR3 nucleotides: TGCGCCAGCAGCCAAGCCCCAGCTAGCGGGGGAACTCAAGAGACCCAGTACTTC. Its protein product is CASSQAPASGGTQETQYF.